The T cell receptor beta chain under discussion was sequenced for a study of blood T cell repertoires in COVID-19. The CDR3 totals 15 residues. Germline V gives CDR1 MNHEY, CDR2 SMNVEV (reference sequence). Germline trimming cut 4 bases from V and 4 bases from J; bases unmatched to any gene: 6. As handled by the study authors: Amplification from reference gene primers served as the basis for estimated nucleated cell counts. The assay was immunoSEQ multiplex PCR, and TCRdb's table has in-frame clones only and misses some. D and trimming were read from the DNA, whereas the V and J calls and clone size are those reported in that table. The sample has roughly 230,000 clones, roughly 83% seen once.

The receptor comes from a man aged 40-49 years with acute or convalescent COVID-19. Specimen: peripheral blood. The genes are TRBV27 and TRBJ2-1; 8 nucleotides line up with TRBD1. CDR3 in amino acids: CASSSRDRMYNEQFF. Written as DNA, the CDR3 is TGTGCCAGCAGTTCACGGGACAGGATGTACAATGAGCAGTTCTTC.